The sequence of this TCR beta chain was determined in a study of graft-versus-host responses after intestinal transplantation (dated by TCRdb to the early 2020s). With regard to the full study: Recipients received multivisceral, liver-intestinal, or isolated intestinal transplants. Alloreactive clones were identified by sequencing pre-transplant mixed lymphocyte reaction products and comparing these products with unstimulated pre-transplant donor and recipient T cells. Anti-thymocyte globulin induction was given to all recipients, followed by maintenance tacrolimus and steroids for two to four years. Of the 20 to 25 intestinal transplant recipients enrolled in the cohort, one of whom was a retransplant, 3 patients without pretransplant specimens were excluded. After intestinal transplantation, graft-versus-host and host-versus-graft alloreactive T cell clones in the graft, circulation and bone marrow were tracked using bulk TCR-beta CDR3 sequencing. A peak of at least 4% donor T cells among recipient peripheral blood mononuclear cells was the definition used for donor T cell macrochimerism. Instead of going to the commercial service, samples from a few later patients were sequenced in-house on an Illumina MiSeq and processed with MiXCR.

The meaning of the sample's time point label: cells obtained before transplantation from donor or recipient. CD3+CD4+ and CD3+CD8+ populations were FACS-sorted from unstimulated pre-transplant donor and recipient cells taken from spleen or lymph nodes. Results the study describes overall, beyond this receptor: GvH clones were detected in recipient bone marrow, and some of these GvH clones were observed earlier in ileal mucosa or blood, consistent with an intestinal mucosal origin. Early after transplant, peak levels of circulating GvH clones were associated with declines in HvG clones. The conclusions were limited by the relatively low number and heterogeneity of the intestinal transplant patients. Patients with donor T cell macrochimerism had high GvH to HvG T cell clonal ratios in their allografts.

The library was generated by the immunoSEQ multiplex PCR assay. For most patients, genomic DNA was isolated with the Qiagen DNeasy Blood and Tissue Kit and sent frozen to Adaptive Biotechnologies for TCR sequencing. High-throughput TCR-beta CDR3 sequencing of genomic DNA from most patients was performed by Adaptive Biotechnologies. Regarding the original processing steps: Adaptive's ImmunoSEQ software supplied the TCR sequencing data for 18 patients, while MiXCR and VDJtools were used to process a few other patients. To correct CD4 versus CD8 sorting errors, sequences present in both subsets at a frequency ratio below 5:1 were removed. CDR3 nucleotide sequences shared between donor and recipient were removed because their origin could not be assigned. To be classed as alloreactive, a clone needed at least 2-fold expansion over unstimulated cells and a minimum CFSE-low frequency of 0.002% (template counts) or 0.001% (read counts). Clones detected in sequenced pre-transplant spleen, lymph node, or MLR CFSE-low populations of the donor or recipient were defined as mappable. The cumulative frequency of alloreactive clones was calculated as a percentage of all sequences, weighted by copy number. This is the immuneACCESS table as TCRdb keeps it, with only in-frame sequences that have V and J called. A part of the clones is gone; compared with another copy, unresolved V genes explain less than half, and the rest is unexplained. V, J and clone size were drawn from that table, and D and trimming were deduced from the DNA. In all, the sample holds more than 90,000 clones, and over 85% of those were seen once. The ten largest clones represent 0.4% to 0.6% of the sample.

This clone was seen a single time. It lacks a known antigen. Base qualities were left out, and no much larger clone turns up one base away. The CDR3 goes from the cysteine to the phenylalanine over 16 residues. The only DNA kept is the CDR3, 48 bases in frame from the first base. V is cut back by 5 bases and J by 3 bases, with 9 bases in the junction unmatched. In the germline V gene, CDR1 corresponds to MDHEN and CDR2 to SYDVKM. This clonotype originated in a human donor who received an intestinal transplant. The chain couples TRBV28 to TRBJ2-7; 11 of the junction bases match TRBD2. The material sequenced was unstimulated CD8+ T cells sorted from spleen or lymph node cells, taken before intestinal transplant. The nucleotide sequence reads TGTGCCAGCAGTCCGAAGACTAGCGGGATTCTCTACGAGCAGTACTTC. This gives the protein CASSPKTSGILYEQYF.